A selection of T cell receptor beta chains follows, all from one sample in a study of vaccination and CD4 T cells after COVID-19. Their antigen targets remain unknown. MiXCR, run by TCRdb on the PCR reads, gives a single entry per CDR3 protein. The sample contains roughly 6,600 distinct CDR3 sequences, roughly 43% of which appear only once. Specimen: CD4+ T cells from blood, cultured in vitro. The receptors shown here come from a human donor in good health. Both conserved end residues are part of each CDR3. The order of the fields is clone size, D gene, V gene, J gene, CDR3 DNA, CDR3 protein. D genes are given only for firm matches. Some rows have no size entry. The others give once, few or many, or a class for an expanded clone.

few	.	TRBV10-1	TRBJ2-2	TGCGCCAGCAGTGAGTCTAGGACCGTCAACACCGGGGAGCTGTTTTTT	CASSESRTVNTGELFF
.	TRBD1	TRBV5-1	TRBJ2-5	TGCGCCAGCAGCTTGGCGGGACAGGGGGCTCGTAGGGAGACCCAGTACTTC	CASSLAGQGARRETQYF
.	.	TRBV12-3/TRBV12-4	TRBJ1-5	TGTGCCAGCAGTTCGAGGGGTATTGGAGCTCAGCCCCAGCATTTT	CASSSRGIGAQPQHF
.	.	TRBV2	TRBJ1-5	TGTGCCAGCAAGCCTCAGGGGTATAGCAATCAGCCCCAGCATTTT	CASKPQGYSNQPQHF
few	.	TRBV2	TRBJ1-5	TGTGCCAGCAGTGAAGCCCCCCCAGGGAAAGGACAGCCCCAGCATTTT	CASSEAPPGKGQPQHF
few	.	TRBV2	TRBJ1-5	TGTGCCAGCAGGGGTGATTATAGCAATCAGCCCCAGCATTTT	CASRGDYSNQPQHF
.	.	TRBV19	TRBJ1-1	TGTGCCAGTAGTATCAGGGGAGGGCCGAACACTGAAGCTTTCTTT	CASSIRGGPNTEAFF
.	.	TRBV27	TRBJ1-5	TGTGCCAGCAGTTTATCCTCGACTTTAGAGCCCCAGCATTTT	CASSLSSTLEPQHF
.	.	TRBV6-1	TRBJ2-3	TGTGCCAGCAGTGGGGCGGGGGCAATCACAGATACGCAGTATTTT	CASSGAGAITDTQYF
.	.	TRBV4-1	TRBJ2-7	TGCGCCAGCAGCCAACCGGGCAGGGGGGACTCCTACGAGCAGTACTTC	CASSQPGRGDSYEQYF
.	.	TRBV19	TRBJ1-2	TGTGCCAGTAGTATCTGGGCAGGGGACCTTAACTATGGCTACACCTTC	CASSIWAGDLNYGYTF
.	.	TRBV2	TRBJ1-1	TGTGCCAGCAAGGTTACAGAATCTGGAGCTTTCTTT	CASKVTESGAFF
.	.	TRBV12-3/TRBV12-4	TRBJ1-1	TGTGCCAGCAGCAGCAGGGGGAACACTGAAGCTTTCTTT	CASSSRGNTEAFF
few	.	TRBV18	TRBJ1-5	TGTGCCAGCTCACCTCTCGGACAGTATAGCAATCAGCCCCAGCATTTT	CASSPLGQYSNQPQHF
.	TRBD1	TRBV19	TRBJ2-7	TGTGCCAGTAGTGGGACAGGGGCTGTCAACATCTTCTACGAGCAGTACTTC	CASSGTGAVNIFYEQYF
.	TRBD2	TRBV12-3/TRBV12-4	TRBJ2-5	TGTGCCAGCAGGACTAGCGGACAAGAGACCCAGTACTTC	CASRTSGQETQYF